This TCR beta chain comes out of a study of blood T cell repertoires in COVID-19. The CDR3 is 11 amino acids. Germline CDR1 reads GTSNPN; CDR2 reads SVGIG (reference sequence). V dropped 3 bases and J dropped 6 bases, with 9 bases sitting between them. Produced via immunoSEQ multiplex PCR; TCRdb's table is partial and in-frame only. The sample records approximately 280,000 clones, about 88% being singletons. The V call is TRBV30, the J call TRBJ2-7; tentative D call: TRBD1 (6 bases). The clonotype comes from a woman aged 60-70 years with acute or convalescent COVID-19. Material for sequencing was peripheral blood. CDR3 amino acids: CAWRETGEQYF. CDR3 DNA sequence: TGTGCCTGGAGAGAGACAGGCGAGCAGTACTTC.